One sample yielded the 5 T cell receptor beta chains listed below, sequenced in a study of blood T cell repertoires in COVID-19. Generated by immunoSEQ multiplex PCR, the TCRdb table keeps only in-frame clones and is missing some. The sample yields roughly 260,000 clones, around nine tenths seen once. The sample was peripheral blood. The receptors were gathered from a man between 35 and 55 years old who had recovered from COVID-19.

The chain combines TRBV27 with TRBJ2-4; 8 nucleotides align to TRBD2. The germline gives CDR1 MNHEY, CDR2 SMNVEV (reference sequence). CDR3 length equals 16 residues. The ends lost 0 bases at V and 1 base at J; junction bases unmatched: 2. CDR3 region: CASSLSASGAKNIQYF. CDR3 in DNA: TGTGCCAGCAGTTTATCGGCTAGCGGGGCCAAAAACATTCAGTACTTC.

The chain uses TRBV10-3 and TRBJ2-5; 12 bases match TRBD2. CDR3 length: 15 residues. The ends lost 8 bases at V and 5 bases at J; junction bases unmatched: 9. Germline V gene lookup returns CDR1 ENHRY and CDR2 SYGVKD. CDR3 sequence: CAIANLAGGPETQYF. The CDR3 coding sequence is TGTGCCATCGCCAACCTAGCGGGGGGGCCGGAGACCCAGTACTTC.

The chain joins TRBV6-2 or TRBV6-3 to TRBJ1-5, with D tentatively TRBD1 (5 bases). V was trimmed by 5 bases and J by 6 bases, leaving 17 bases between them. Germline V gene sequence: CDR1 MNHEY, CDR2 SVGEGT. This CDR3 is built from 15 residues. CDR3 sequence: CASSHSRRGRQPQHF. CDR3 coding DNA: TGTGCCAGCAGTCACAGTAGAAGGGGCCGTCAGCCCCAGCATTTT.

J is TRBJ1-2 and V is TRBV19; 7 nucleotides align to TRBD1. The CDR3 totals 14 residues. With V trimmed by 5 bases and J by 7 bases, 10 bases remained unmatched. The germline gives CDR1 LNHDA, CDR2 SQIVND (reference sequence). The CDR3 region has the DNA TGTGCCAGTAGTCCGAGGACAGGAGGAGGTGGCTACACCTTC. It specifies CASSPRTGGGGYTF. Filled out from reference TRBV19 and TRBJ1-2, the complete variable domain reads DGGITQSPKYLFRKEGQNVTLSCEQNLNHDAMYWYRQDPGQGLRLIYYSQIVNDFQKGDIAEGYSVSREKKESFPLTVTSAQKNPTAFYLCASSPRTGGGGYTFGSGTRLTVV.

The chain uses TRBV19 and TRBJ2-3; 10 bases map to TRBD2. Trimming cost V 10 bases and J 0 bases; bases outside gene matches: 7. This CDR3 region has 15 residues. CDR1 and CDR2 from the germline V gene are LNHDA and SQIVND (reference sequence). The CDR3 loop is CATRTSGTSTDTQYF. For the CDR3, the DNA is TGTGCCACCAGGACTAGCGGAACTAGCACAGATACGCAGTATTTT.